One sample yielded the 9 T cell receptor beta chains listed below, sequenced in a study of monozygotic twins with inflammatory bowel disease. After re-calling the 5' RACE reads, TCRdb lists one entry per CDR3 protein, DNA absent. Here the sample table reports some 400,000 distinct CDR3 sequences. The material sequenced was blood. The receptors originated from a human donor with ulcerative colitis or Crohn's disease, or a healthy co-twin of an affected twin (not recorded which).

The chain joins TRBV6-2 or TRBV6-3 to TRBJ2-5; checking the TCRdb D call of TRBD2 is not possible without DNA. This CDR3 has 13 residues. Germline V CDR1 and CDR2: MNHEY, SVGEGT. CDR3 sequence reads: CASRKRVAETQYF.

The V gene is TRBV7-2, the J gene TRBJ2-2. CDR3 size: 14 residues. CDR1 SGHTA and CDR2 FQGNSA come from the germline V gene. CDR3 protein: CASTSGGSTGELFF.

Here the CDR3 reads CASSPSGAVGAQYF. This chain joins TRBV12-3 or TRBV12-4 and TRBJ2-3; no DNA is available, so the TRBD2 call from TCRdb remains unchecked. The CDR3 is 14 amino acids.

The V and J genes are TRBV18 and TRBJ2-1. Germline V CDR1 and CDR2: KGHSH, LQKENI. This CDR3 region has 16 residues. This CDR3 reads CASSPAYGAPDNEQFF.

The gene calls are TRBV5-4 and TRBJ1-2; with no DNA, the TCRdb D assignment of TRBD1 cannot be verified. This CDR3 spans 15 amino acids. Looked up from germline, CDR1 is SGHNT and CDR2 is YYREEE (reference sequence). The CDR3 is CASSAEQGINYGYTF. Filled out from reference TRBV5-4 and TRBJ1-2, the complete variable domain reads ETGVTQSPTHLIKTRGQQVTLRCSSQSGHNTVSWYQQALGQGPQFIFQYYREEENGRGNFPPRFSGLQFPNYSSELNVNALELDDSALYLCASSAEQGINYGYTFGSGTRLTVV.

This chain connects TRBV20-1 to TRBJ2-1; with no DNA, the TCRdb D assignment of TRBD2 cannot be verified. Germline-derived CDR1 and CDR2 are DFQATT and SNEGSKA (reference sequence). This CDR3 is 12 amino acids long. CDR3 sequence: CSSQRETNEQFF.

The CDR3 sequence: CAISERELQETQYF. V gene TRBV10-3 combines with J gene TRBJ2-5. Per germline, CDR1 ENHRY and CDR2 SYGVKD. There are 14 residues in the CDR3.

This chain uses TRBV3-1 with TRBJ1-2; as DNA is missing, the TRBD1 call by TCRdb cannot be tested. The germline CDR1 and CDR2 sequences are LGHDT and YNNKEL (reference sequence). The CDR3 has 12 residues. The chain's CDR3 is CASSQGAGGYTF.

This rearrangement joins TRBV20-1 to TRBJ2-1; TCRdb calls TRBD2, which cannot be checked without DNA. Germline V CDR1 and CDR2: DFQATT, SNEGSKA (reference sequence). This CDR3 has 16 residues. The CDR3 protein is CSARGGALQGYNEQFF.